This entry lists 26 T cell receptor beta chains sequenced from one sample in a study of chemoradiotherapy in HPV16-positive cancers. TCRdb's table, derived via immunoSEQ multiplex PCR, lists solely in-frame clones and lacks some. The table has some 2,000 clones, less than 80% seen once. The input for sequencing was tumor tissue, taken from a patient who underwent chemoradiotherapy. The receptors were sampled from a human donor with HPV-associated anogenital cancer.

On this clone itself: Other DNA sequences in the same sample also yield this CDR3. The V gene is TRBV7-8, the J gene TRBJ1-6; TRBD1 agrees at 7 bases. Germline assignment: CDR1 SGHVS and CDR2 FQNEAQ. This CDR3 spans 17 amino acids. After removal of 9 bases from V and 0 bases from J, the junction contained 11 bases not matched to a gene. Here the CDR3 DNA reads TGTGCCAGTAGTATACTACAGGGGAGCTCCTATAATTCACCCCTCCACTTT. This encodes CASSILQGSSYNSPLHF.

V usage is TRBV7-9 and J usage is TRBJ1-1, with D unclear. The germline gives CDR1 SEHNR, CDR2 FQNEAQ (reference sequence). This CDR3 has 13 amino acids. The V end was cut by 4 bases, the J end by 5 bases, with 11 bases between. CDR3: CASSSEERTEAFF. The CDR3 DNA sequence: TGTGCCAGCAGCTCCGAGGAAAGAACTGAAGCTTTCTTT. Filled out from reference TRBV7-9 and TRBJ1-1, the complete variable domain reads DTGVSQNPRHKITKRGQNVTFRCDPISEHNRLYWYRQTLGQGPEFLTYFQNEAQLEKSRLLSDRFSAERPKGSFSTLEIQRTEQGDSAMYLCASSSEERTEAFFGQGTRLTVV.

This clone was detected a few times. The genes are TRBV6-1 and TRBJ1-2; D not resolved. There are 13 residues in the CDR3. Germline assignment: CDR1 MNHNS and CDR2 SASEGT. V shed 2 bases and J shed 5 bases, with 9 bases lying between them. In nucleotides, the CDR3 is TGTGCCAGCAGTGAACGAAGACGGTATGGCTACACCTTC. Translating gives CASSERRRYGYTF.

The gene calls are TRBV19 and TRBJ2-1, with 8 positions matching TRBD2. Germline CDR1 and CDR2: LNHDA and SQIVND (reference sequence). Trimming cost V 7 bases and J 7 bases; bases outside gene matches: 15. This CDR3 spans 16 amino acids. This CDR3 is CASTPKVRAGGNEQFF. DNA of the CDR3: TGTGCCAGTACCCCTAAAGTTCGGGCGGGGGGTAATGAGCAGTTCTTC. Using reference TRBV19 and TRBJ2-1 for the parts outside the CDR3, the full variable domain is DGGITQSPKYLFRKEGQNVTLSCEQNLNHDAMYWYRQDPGQGLRLIYYSQIVNDFQKGDIAEGYSVSREKKESFPLTVTSAQKNPTAFYLCASTPKVRAGGNEQFFGPGTRLTVL.

V is TRBV6-1 and J is TRBJ2-5; 10 bases align to TRBD2. The CDR3 is made up of 15 amino acids. V trimming: 5 bases; J trimming: 7 bases; junction bases outside the gene matches: 10. Germline assignment: CDR1 MNHNS and CDR2 SASEGT. The CDR3 nucleotides are TGTGCCAGCAGTCCCCGGACTAGCGGCCTTGGGACCCAGTACTTC. Translated: CASSPRTSGLGTQYF.

In this sample, this clone turned up a few times. This chain links TRBV4-1 with TRBJ2-1; the match to TRBD1 covers 11 bases. J lost 5 bases, V lost 3 bases, and 6 bases had no gene match. This CDR3 comprises 16 residues. Germline lookup yields CDR1 MGHRA and CDR2 YSYEKL. CDR3 sequence reads: CASSQPGTGGHNEQFF. The CDR3 DNA follows: TGCGCCAGCAGCCAGCCCGGGACAGGGGGACACAATGAGCAGTTCTTC.

Sample share makes this clone large (0.1 to 1%). The V gene is TRBV19, the J gene TRBJ2-2, with D hard to call. Trimming pared 1 base from V and 2 bases from J, leaving 8 bases between. Per the germline V gene, CDR1 is LNHDA and CDR2 is SQIVND (reference sequence). This CDR3 is 15 amino acids long. The CDR3 sequence is CASSIGQVNTGELFF. The CDR3 DNA sequence: TGTGCCAGTAGTATAGGGCAGGTTAACACCGGGGAGCTGTTTTTT. Full variable domain (remainder filled in from reference TRBV19 and TRBJ2-2): DGGITQSPKYLFRKEGQNVTLSCEQNLNHDAMYWYRQDPGQGLRLIYYSQIVNDFQKGDIAEGYSVSREKKESFPLTVTSAQKNPTAFYLCASSIGQVNTGELFFGEGSRLTVL.

CDR3 protein: CASSQDGGGETQYF. The CDR3 nucleotides read TGTGCCAGCAGCCAGGACGGGGGCGGGGAGACCCAGTACTTC. The chain recombines TRBV11-2 with TRBJ2-5; D may match TRBD1 or TRBD2 (6 bases each). Germline values: CDR1 SGHAT, CDR2 FQNNGV. This CDR3 has 14 residues. The V end lost 5 bases, the J end lost 5 bases, and 15 bases lay between the germline ends. The full variable domain, its missing parts supplied by reference TRBV11-2 and TRBJ2-5, is EAGVAQSPRYKIIEKRQSVAFWCNPISGHATLYWYQQILGQGPKLLIQFQNNGVVDDSQLPKDRFSAERLKGVDSTLKIQPAKLEDSAVYLCASSQDGGGETQYFGPGTRLLVL.

This rearrangement joins TRBV29-1 to TRBJ2-7; 8 bases fit TRBD1. V shed 7 bases, J shed 1 base, and the junction held 6 bases outside the gene matches. This CDR3 has 13 amino acids. Germline CDR1 SQVTM, CDR2 ANQGSEA. CDR3 protein: CSGRRTGSYEQYV. The CDR3 nucleotides read TGCAGCGGCCGAAGGACAGGGTCCTACGAGCAGTACGTC.

V usage is TRBV9 and J usage is TRBJ1-1; tentative D call: TRBD1 (5 bases). The ends were cut back, 0 bases at V and 4 bases at J, with 13 bases in the middle. CDR1 SGDLS and CDR2 YYNGEE come from the germline V gene. The CDR3 is made up of 15 amino acids. The CDR3 DNA reads TGTGCCAGCAGCGTAGAAGACAGACCAAGCACTGAAGCTTTCTTT. Amino acids: CASSVEDRPSTEAFF. The whole variable domain, filled in from reference TRBV9 and TRBJ1-1, reads DSGVTQTPKHLITATGQRVTLRCSPRSGDLSVYWYQQSLDQGLQFLIQYYNGEERAKGNILERFSAQQFPDLHSELNLSSLELGDSALYFCASSVEDRPSTEAFFGQGTRLTVV.

This clone was observed a few times. The gene calls are TRBV6-1 and TRBJ1-2; D gene unclear. With 4 bases removed from V and 2 bases from J, the gap between germline ends came to 11 bases. CDR3 length: 14 residues. From germline, CDR1 is MNHNS and CDR2 SASEGT. The CDR3 DNA follows: TGTGCCAGCAGTGGAACCCACTTCAACTATGGCTACACCTTC. It encodes CASSGTHFNYGYTF.

The CDR3 DNA reads TGTGCCAGCAGTGTGACCTATAATTCACCCCTCCACTTT. Translated, it gives CASSVTYNSPLHF. The chain recombines TRBV6-4 with TRBJ1-6; D gene ambiguous. The V end was cut by 4 bases, the J end by 2 bases, with 3 bases between. CDR1 is MRHNA and CDR2 is SNTAGT in the germline V gene. CDR3 length equals 13 residues.

By share of the sample, this clone is large. The V call is TRBV10-3, the J call TRBJ2-1; TRBD2 aligns across 7 bases. Unmatched junction bases numbered 6, after V lost 6 bases and J lost 7 bases. The CDR3 sequence is 13 residues long. Germline V gene lookup returns CDR1 ENHRY and CDR2 SYGVKD. The CDR3 sequence: CAIRDNSGNEQFF. For the CDR3, the DNA is TGTGCCATCAGGGATAATAGCGGGAATGAGCAGTTCTTC.

The chain's CDR3 is CASSLTGNTEAFF. The CDR3 DNA reads TGTGCCAGCAGCTTAACAGGGAACACTGAAGCTTTCTTT. The chain employs TRBV7-3 and TRBJ1-1, with no clear D. Germline-derived CDR1 and CDR2 are SGHTA and FQGTGA. V was trimmed by 0 bases and J by 1 base, leaving 3 bases between them. The CDR3 runs to 13 residues.

By sample fraction, this clone is hyperexpanded. The same CDR3 also results from other DNA sequences found in this sample. The rearrangement uses TRBV5-6 and TRBJ2-3, with D unresolved. The ends were cut back, 2 bases at V and 0 bases at J, with 16 bases in the middle. The V gene's germline CDR1 is SGHDT and CDR2 YYEEEE. This CDR3 region has 17 residues. CDR3 nucleotide sequence: TGTGCCAGCAGCTTAGGGTTACCGCGTGGGAGCACAGATACGCAGTATTTT. This sequence encodes CASSLGLPRGSTDTQYF.

The genes are TRBV6-5 and TRBJ2-1, with D possibly being TRBD1 (6 bases). V was trimmed by 6 bases and J by 0 bases, leaving 12 bases between them. Looked up from germline, CDR1 is MNHEY and CDR2 is SVGAGI. The CDR3 is 15 amino acids. In DNA form, the CDR3 reads TGTGCCAGCAGCAAACAGGGAATCTCCTACAATGAGCAGTTCTTC. Translating gives CASSKQGISYNEQFF.

The chain recombines TRBV6-1 with TRBJ2-7; perhaps TRBD1 as D (6 bases). Germline lookup yields CDR1 MNHNS and CDR2 SASEGT. V shed 1 base and J shed 2 bases, with 12 bases lying between them. CDR3 size: 15 residues. The CDR3 DNA reads as TGTGCCAGCAGTGAAGGGGACAAAGGGGCCTACGAGCAGTACGTC. Its protein product is CASSEGDKGAYEQYV.

The CDR3 DNA follows: TGCAGTGCTAGACATGAAAAACTGTTTTTT. Amino acids: CSARHEKLFF. The chain joins TRBV20-1 to TRBJ1-4; D is undetermined. The germline V and J ends were trimmed by 2 bases and 6 bases, with 1 base remaining between them. CDR3 length equals 10 residues. From germline, CDR1 is DFQATT and CDR2 SNEGSKA (reference sequence).

This clone was seen only once. The rearrangement joins TRBV11-2 to TRBJ2-5, with 7 nucleotides matching TRBD2. This CDR3 region has 16 residues. Germline loops: CDR1 SGHAT, CDR2 FQNNGV. Trimming at V came to 3 bases and at J to 5 bases, leaving 12 bases not matched to a gene. CDR3 in amino acids: CASSFRTGTTPETQYF. The CDR3 DNA sequence: TGTGCCAGCAGCTTTCGAACCGGGACTACCCCGGAGACCCAGTACTTC.

The CDR3 DNA is TGTGCCGTACGGGACGGAAGGGTAGCCACTGAAGCTTTCTTT. Protein product: CAVRDGRVATEAFF. This chain links TRBV11-2 with TRBJ1-1, with TRBD1 as a possible D gene (5 bases). The CDR3 spans 14 residues. Germline V lookup: CDR1 SGHAT, CDR2 FQNNGV. Trimming pared 11 bases from V and 4 bases from J, leaving 20 bases between.

This chain joins TRBV6-5 and TRBJ2-6; unclear D gene. V lost 5 bases to trimming and J lost 0 bases, with 8 bases between them. The CDR3 runs to 15 residues. The germline V gene has CDR1 MNHEY and CDR2 SVGAGI. The CDR3 sequence is CASSPNYSGANVLTF. CDR3 coding DNA: TGTGCCAGCAGTCCGAATTACTCTGGGGCCAACGTCCTGACTTTC.

The gene calls are TRBV5-4 and TRBJ2-2, with D possibly being TRBD1 (5 bases). Trimming took 2 bases from V and 5 from J, leaving 13 bases between them. Germline assignment: CDR1 SGHNT and CDR2 YYREEE (reference sequence). CDR3 size: 15 residues. As DNA, the CDR3 is TGTGCCAGCAGCTTCACAGGTTATAGTACCGGGGAGCTGTTTTTT. Translated: CASSFTGYSTGELFF.

The chain has TRBV10-1 and TRBJ2-3; TRBD2 agrees at 11 bases. Looked up from germline, CDR1 is WNHNN and CDR2 is SYGVQD (reference sequence). The junction had 7 bases not matched to a gene; V was cut back by 5 bases and J by 3 bases. The length of the CDR3 is 16 residues. The DNA for the CDR3 is TGCGCCAGCAGTCCTACTAGCGGGAGTGCGACAGATACGCAGTATTTT. Translation gives CASSPTSGSATDTQYF.

The chain combines TRBV27 with TRBJ1-5, with a possible D match to TRBD1 (6 bases). CDR3 length: 16 amino acids. V was pared by 1 base and J by 1 base, with 11 bases between. Germline CDR1 and CDR2: MNHEY and SMNVEV (reference sequence). CDR3 loop: CASSLYGRGSNQPQHF. The CDR3 DNA reads as TGTGCCAGCAGTTTATACGGGAGGGGGAGCAATCAGCCCCAGCATTTT.

The chain joins TRBV7-8 to TRBJ2-7, with TRBD2 identical over 9 bases. The germline CDR1 and CDR2 sequences are SGHVS and FQNEAQ. Unmatched junction bases numbered 5, after V lost 3 bases and J lost 2 bases. The CDR3 is 15 amino acids. The CDR3 region has the DNA TGTGCCAGCAGCTTGGTAGCGGGAGATCCCTACGAGCAGTACGTC. Protein product: CASSLVAGDPYEQYV.

As DNA, the CDR3 is TGTGCCAGCAGCCCCCGACAGGGGAATTCACCCCTCCACTTT. Translating gives CASSPRQGNSPLHF. The V call is TRBV7-6, the J call TRBJ1-6; 8 nucleotides match TRBD1. Looked up from germline, CDR1 is SGHVS and CDR2 is FNYEAQ. Trimming at V came to 5 bases and at J to 7 bases, leaving 4 bases not matched to a gene. CDR3 length: 14 amino acids.